Each of the 28 T cell receptor beta chains below was sequenced from the same sample in a study of cytomegalovirus exposure and HLA in healthy donors. With 60 Vbeta and 13 Jbeta primers, the PCR was carried out. Profiled with immunoSEQ multiplex PCR; TCRdb holds only in-frame clones, not every one. The sample gives around 190,000 clones, over 60% of which show up once; 1.1% is in the top ten. What was sequenced was PBMCs. The origin of the receptors is a woman in her 40s in good health and CMV-seronegative.

The rearrangement uses TRBV5-1 and TRBJ2-7, with 10 bases fitting TRBD2. The CDR3 loop spans 17 amino acids. Germline CDR1 SGHRS, CDR2 YFSETQ. Trimming at V came to 0 bases and at J to 7 bases, leaving 13 bases not matched to a gene. CDR3 coding DNA: TGCGCCAGCAGCTTGGGAGAAGCGGGAGGGACCCCTTGGGAGCAGTACTTC. It yields the protein CASSLGEAGGTPWEQYF.

This clone has only one observation. The chain has TRBV7-8 and TRBJ2-3, with 11 nucleotides matching TRBD2. V lost 2 bases and J lost 1; bases outside the gene matches: 8. CDR1 is SGHVS and CDR2 is FQNEAQ in the germline V gene. The CDR3 is 18 amino acids. The CDR3 nucleotides read TGTGCCAGCAGCTTAAGGCTAGCGGGAGGCGGGGGCACAGATACGCAGTATTTT. Protein: CASSLRLAGGGGTDTQYF.

The chain employs TRBV7-2 and TRBJ1-1; D unresolved. The CDR3 runs to 17 residues. Germline V gene data show CDR1 as SGHTA and CDR2 as FQGNSA. V was shortened by 5 bases and J by 0 bases, with 19 bases between the two germline ends. The DNA for the CDR3 is TGTGCCAGCAGCCCAGGACTACATCAGAGCATGAACACTGAAGCTTTCTTT. Translating gives CASSPGLHQSMNTEAFF. The full variable domain, rest sourced from reference TRBV7-2 and TRBJ1-1, is GAGVSQSPSNKVTEKGKDVELRCDPISGHTALYWYRQSLGQGLEFLIYFQGNSAPDKSGLPSDRFSAERTGGSVSTLTIQRTQQEDSAVYLCASSPGLHQSMNTEAFFGQGTRLTVV.

V gene TRBV30 combines with J gene TRBJ2-5, with a possible D match to TRBD1 (6 bases). This CDR3 has 12 amino acids. Germline lookup yields CDR1 GTSNPN and CDR2 SVGIG (reference sequence). V lost 2 bases to trimming and J lost 2 bases, with 6 bases between them. CDR3 amino acids: CAWSQGQETQYF. The CDR3 DNA reads as TGTGCCTGGAGTCAGGGGCAAGAGACCCAGTACTTC.

The gene calls are TRBV9 and TRBJ1-2; TRBD1 aligns across 7 bases. Germline V CDR1 and CDR2: SGDLS, YYNGEE. Germline trimming cut 3 bases from V and 0 bases from J; bases unmatched to any gene: 5. The CDR3 runs 15 residues. The CDR3 DNA follows: TGTGCCAGCAGCGCGACGGACAGGACTAACTATGGCTACACCTTC. It translates to CASSATDRTNYGYTF. Supplemented by reference TRBV9 and TRBJ1-2, the full variable domain reads DSGVTQTPKHLITATGQRVTLRCSPRSGDLSVYWYQQSLDQGLQFLIQYYNGEERAKGNILERFSAQQFPDLHSELNLSSLELGDSALYFCASSATDRTNYGYTFGSGTRLTVV.

In its sample, this clone was seen once. This chain uses TRBV4-1 with TRBJ2-3; maybe TRBD2 (5 bases). The germline V gene encodes CDR1 MGHRA and CDR2 YSYEKL. The CDR3 is made up of 14 amino acids. V gave up 6 bases and J gave up 2 bases, with 12 bases separating them. For the CDR3, the DNA is TGCGCCAGCAGAGCCACGGGATTCACAGATACGCAGTATTTT. It encodes CASRATGFTDTQYF.

V gene TRBV30 combines with J gene TRBJ1-3, with TRBD1 matching over 10 bases. Per germline, CDR1 GTSNPN and CDR2 SVGIG (reference sequence). The V gene end was trimmed by 5 bases and the J gene end by 4 bases; junction bases not matched to a gene: 2. CDR3 length: 13 amino acids. The CDR3 sequence is CAWDRGQGNTIYF. The CDR3 DNA reads TGTGCCTGGGACAGGGGGCAAGGAAACACCATATATTTT.

The rearrangement links TRBV19 to TRBJ1-4; D is undetermined. The CDR3 covers 16 residues. The germline V gene has CDR1 LNHDA and CDR2 SQIVND (reference sequence). Trimming stripped 6 bases from V and 0 bases from J, with 14 bases between. This chain's CDR3 is CASSPQAGSTNEKLFF. The CDR3 DNA sequence: TGTGCCAGTAGCCCCCAAGCGGGATCAACTAATGAAAAACTGTTTTTT.

The chain has TRBV25-1 and TRBJ1-1; TRBD1 matches 11 bases. The CDR3 is 13 amino acids. CDR1 is MGHDK and CDR2 is SYGVNS in the germline V gene. The junction had 4 bases not matched to a gene; V was cut back by 3 bases and J by 10 bases. The CDR3 reads CASSEDRGRAAFF. DNA for the CDR3: TGTGCCAGCAGTGAGGACAGGGGGCGCGCAGCTTTCTTT.

The chain has TRBV6-5 and TRBJ2-1, with a tentative D call TRBD2 (6 bases). V lost 5 bases and J lost 12, with 17 bases in between. This CDR3 comprises 13 residues. Germline V gene data show CDR1 as MNHEY and CDR2 as SVGAGI. Here the CDR3 reads CASSRLDPIGQFF. The CDR3 coding sequence is TGTGCCAGCAGTCGACTAGACCCGATAGGGCAGTTCTTC.

J is TRBJ1-2 and V is TRBV30; 8 bases agree with TRBD1. The CDR3 totals 13 residues. Germline V CDR1 and CDR2: GTSNPN, SVGIG (reference sequence). V shed 5 bases, J shed 8 bases, and the junction held 10 bases outside the gene matches. The CDR3 sequence is CAWHRDRPYGYTF. CDR3 bases: TGTGCCTGGCACCGGGACAGGCCCTACGGCTACACCTTC.

The CDR3 loop reads CASGLVDSLQAFF. The CDR3 DNA is TGTGCTAGTGGTTTGGTAGACAGCCTTCAAGCTTTCTTT. The genes are TRBV12-5 and TRBJ1-1; possibly TRBD1 for D (5 bases). The length of the CDR3 is 13 residues. The germline gives CDR1 LGHNT, CDR2 FRNRAP. Trimming removed 0 bases from V and 9 bases from J, with 11 bases in between.

The rearrangement joins TRBV19 to TRBJ1-4; no clear D gene. CDR1 is LNHDA, CDR2 SQIVND, per germline (reference sequence). V was pared by 5 bases and J by 3 bases, with 16 bases between. The length of the CDR3 is 16 residues. CDR3 region: CASSVLGFGANEKLFF. The CDR3 nucleotides read TGTGCCAGTAGTGTCCTTGGCTTCGGAGCTAATGAAAAACTGTTTTTT.

This clone was recorded a few times. This chain joins TRBV7-3 and TRBJ2-5; 9 positions agree with TRBD2. Trimming cost V 1 base and J 5 bases; bases outside gene matches: 5. Germline lookup yields CDR1 SGHTA and CDR2 FQGTGA. This CDR3 has 15 residues. CDR3 sequence reads: CASSLNAGGRETQYF. The DNA for the CDR3 is TGTGCCAGCAGCTTAAACGCGGGAGGGCGGGAGACCCAGTACTTC.

The chain employs TRBV4-3 and TRBJ2-1; a weak D match, TRBD2 (7 bases). From germline, CDR1 is LGHNA and CDR2 YSLEER. The CDR3 extends over 16 amino acids. V gave up 0 bases and J gave up 15 bases, with 24 bases separating them. The CDR3 bases are TGCGCCAGCAGCCAAGATCCTGTGGGCGGGAGTCGGGGGCGGTTCTTC. This sequence encodes CASSQDPVGGSRGRFF.

The rearrangement joins TRBV25-1 to TRBJ1-1; D is possibly TRBD1 (6 bases). The CDR3 loop spans 16 amino acids. Trimming removed 7 bases at V and 0 bases at J, with 18 bases between. In germline, CDR1 is MGHDK, CDR2 SYGVNS. The CDR3 bases are TGTGCCAGCATCCCGGACGGGGGGCCCATGAACACTGAAGCTTTCTTT. Translating it yields CASIPDGGPMNTEAFF.

A single count supports this clone. This chain uses TRBV18 with TRBJ1-1; 8 bases align to TRBD1. CDR1 and CDR2 from the germline V gene are KGHSH and LQKENI. V shed 5 bases, J shed 3 bases, and the junction held 2 bases outside the gene matches. This CDR3 has 13 residues. The CDR3 region is CASSSTGDTEAFF. Written as DNA, the CDR3 is TGTGCCAGCTCATCGACAGGGGACACTGAAGCTTTCTTT. Full variable domain (outside the CDR3, taken from reference TRBV18 and TRBJ1-1): NAGVMQNPRHLVRRRGQEARLRCSPMKGHSHVYWYRQLPEEGLKFMVYLQKENIIDESGMPKERFSAEFPKEGPSILRIQQVVRGDSAAYFCASSSTGDTEAFFGQGTRLTVV.

As regards this clone: A read error may account for a junction end that differs from germline. The J gene is TRBJ1-5, the V gene TRBV7-9; D remains unclear. The germline CDR1 and CDR2 sequences are SEHNR and FQNEAQ (reference sequence). CDR3 length equals 13 residues. CDR3: CSSSSSVGQPQHF. CDR3 nucleotides: TGTTCCAGCAGCTCTTCGGTTGGTCAGCCCCAGCATTTT.

The chain links TRBV5-5 to TRBJ1-2, with a weak D call TRBD1 (5 bases). CDR3 length: 13 amino acids. Trimming cost V 4 bases and J 1 base, with 8 bases left between them. The germline V gene encodes CDR1 SGHKS and CDR2 YYEKEE (reference sequence). The CDR3 region is CASSRDSNYGYTF. CDR3 bases: TGTGCCAGCAGCCGCGACAGTAACTATGGCTACACCTTC.

V usage is TRBV5-1 and J usage is TRBJ2-3; 11 bases are shared with TRBD2. CDR1 is SGHRS and CDR2 is YFSETQ in the germline V gene. V was pared by 4 bases and J by 3 bases, with 4 bases of the junction left unmatched. CDR3 size: 15 residues. CDR3 amino acids: CASSRRTSGTDTQYF. The CDR3 coding sequence is TGCGCCAGCAGCCGACGGACTAGCGGGACAGATACGCAGTATTTT.

This clone was detected only a few times. This CDR3 reads CASSVAGDYNEQFF. The DNA of the CDR3 is TGTGCCAGCAGCGTAGCCGGGGATTACAATGAGCAGTTCTTC. V and J are TRBV9 and TRBJ2-1; possible D gene TRBD2, 5 bases. Germline V CDR1 and CDR2: SGDLS, YYNGEE. Trimming took 0 bases from V and 4 from J, leaving 8 bases between them. The CDR3 extends over 14 amino acids.

This chain links TRBV2 with TRBJ1-6; D gene unclear. CDR1 is SNHLY and CDR2 is FYNNEI in the germline V gene. The germline V and J ends were trimmed by 2 bases and 7 bases, with 9 bases remaining between them. This CDR3 comprises 14 residues. In DNA, the CDR3 is TGTGCCAGCAGTGAACCTGACGGGAATTCACCCCTCCACTTT. Its protein product is CASSEPDGNSPLHF.

The CDR3 region has the DNA TGTGCCAGCAGTGCGCTTGGGGGGGGCAATCAGCCCCAGCATTTT. Translation: CASSALGGGNQPQHF. V gene TRBV27 combines with J gene TRBJ1-5; TRBD1 is a possible D gene (5 bases). Between the trimmed V and J ends, which lost 5 bases and 2 bases, there was a span of 13 bases. Germline CDR1 MNHEY, CDR2 SMNVEV (reference sequence). This CDR3 comprises 15 residues.

This clone occurred once. The chain employs TRBV25-1 and TRBJ1-6; D is possibly TRBD1 (5 bases). CDR3 size: 12 residues. V dropped 4 bases and J dropped 10 bases, with 8 bases sitting between them. The germline V gene encodes CDR1 MGHDK and CDR2 SYGVNS. CDR3 in amino acids: CASSAAGSPLHF. The DNA of the CDR3 is TGTGCCAGCAGTGCCGCAGGGTCACCCCTCCACTTT.

This chain connects TRBV11-3 to TRBJ2-5, with a weak D call TRBD1 (6 bases). The CDR3 consists of 15 residues. V was cut by 1 base and J by 1 base, with 10 bases left in between. Germline values: CDR1 SGHNT, CDR2 YENEEA. In nucleotides, the CDR3 is TGTGCCAGCAGCTTAGGCGGACAGAGCCAAGAGACCCAGTACTTC. Residues: CASSLGGQSQETQYF.

The V and J genes are TRBV25-1 and TRBJ2-7; 9 nucleotides line up with TRBD2. The CDR3 contains 13 residues. Per germline, CDR1 MGHDK and CDR2 SYGVNS. Trimming removed 7 bases from V and 5 bases from J; junction bases left unmatched: 6. CDR3 loop: CASTAGGLDEQYV. CDR3 in DNA: TGTGCCAGCACCGCGGGAGGGCTCGACGAGCAGTACGTC.

The V call is TRBV6-6, the J call TRBJ2-1; 15 bases are shared with TRBD2. V shed 7 bases and J 6 bases; nucleotides not matched to a gene: 4. CDR3 length: 15 amino acids. Germline V CDR1 and CDR2: MNHNY, SVGAGI (reference sequence). The CDR3, as DNA: TGTGCCAGCATCCCGGGACTAGCGGGAGGCAATGAGCAGTTCTTC. It yields the protein CASIPGLAGGNEQFF.

CDR3 DNA sequence: TGTGCCAGTAGTATAGATATGAAGGGGTCTACCATTAACTATGGCTACACCTTC. Amino acids: CASSIDMKGSTINYGYTF. The rearrangement joins TRBV19 to TRBJ1-2, with TRBD1 as a possible D gene (5 bases). V lost 0 bases and J 1 base, leaving 18 bases between the germline ends. Germline CDR1 and CDR2: LNHDA and SQIVND (reference sequence). The CDR3 totals 18 residues.